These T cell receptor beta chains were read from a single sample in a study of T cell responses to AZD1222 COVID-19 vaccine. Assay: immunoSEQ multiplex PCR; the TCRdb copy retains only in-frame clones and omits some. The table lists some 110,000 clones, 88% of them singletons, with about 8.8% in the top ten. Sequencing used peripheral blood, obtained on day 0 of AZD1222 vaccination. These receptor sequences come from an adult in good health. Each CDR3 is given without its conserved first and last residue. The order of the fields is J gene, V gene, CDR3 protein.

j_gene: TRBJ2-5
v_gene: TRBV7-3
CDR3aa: ASSLRGDTETQY

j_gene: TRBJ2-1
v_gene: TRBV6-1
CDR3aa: ASSEVAGYNEQF

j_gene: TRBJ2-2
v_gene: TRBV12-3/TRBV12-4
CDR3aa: ASSSRDTGELF

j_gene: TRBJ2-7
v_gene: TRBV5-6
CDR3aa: ASSFLGTASLEQY

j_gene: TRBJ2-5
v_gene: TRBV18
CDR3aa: ASSPTAGETQY

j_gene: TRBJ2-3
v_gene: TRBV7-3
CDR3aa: ASSSRTSGRDTQY

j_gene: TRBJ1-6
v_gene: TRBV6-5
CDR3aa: ASSYMTGTLTPLH

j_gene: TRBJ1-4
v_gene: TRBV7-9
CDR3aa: ASSLLVGEKLF

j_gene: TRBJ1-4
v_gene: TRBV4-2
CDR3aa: ASSQVSGLGVNEKLF

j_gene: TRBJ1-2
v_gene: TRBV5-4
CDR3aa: ASSQNSNYGYT

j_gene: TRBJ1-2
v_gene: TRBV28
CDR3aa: ASSSHLGTVYGYT

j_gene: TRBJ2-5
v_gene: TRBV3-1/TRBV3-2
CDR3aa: ASSQGRVETQY

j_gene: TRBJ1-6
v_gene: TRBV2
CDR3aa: ASHRVSKSPLH

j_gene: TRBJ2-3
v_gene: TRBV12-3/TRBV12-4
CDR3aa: ASRAGATDTQY